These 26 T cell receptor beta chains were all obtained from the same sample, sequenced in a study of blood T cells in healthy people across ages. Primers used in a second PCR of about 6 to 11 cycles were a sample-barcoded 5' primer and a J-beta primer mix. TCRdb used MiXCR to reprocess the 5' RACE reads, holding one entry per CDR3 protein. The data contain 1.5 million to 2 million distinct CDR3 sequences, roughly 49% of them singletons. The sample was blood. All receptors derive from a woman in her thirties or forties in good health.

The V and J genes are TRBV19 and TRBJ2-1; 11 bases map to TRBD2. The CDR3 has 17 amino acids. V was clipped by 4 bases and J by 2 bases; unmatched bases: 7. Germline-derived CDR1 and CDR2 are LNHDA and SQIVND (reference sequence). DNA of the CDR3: TGTGCCAGTAGTAATCTAGCGGGGGGCCCAACCTACAATGAGCAGTTCTTC. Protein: CASSNLAGGPTYNEQFF.

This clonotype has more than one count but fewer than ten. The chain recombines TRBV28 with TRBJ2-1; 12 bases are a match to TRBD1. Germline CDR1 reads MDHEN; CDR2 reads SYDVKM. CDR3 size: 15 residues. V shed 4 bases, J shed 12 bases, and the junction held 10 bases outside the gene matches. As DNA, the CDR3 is TGTGCCAGCAGTTCCGCCGGGACAGGGGGCGACAGGCAGTTCTTC. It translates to CASSSAGTGGDRQFF.

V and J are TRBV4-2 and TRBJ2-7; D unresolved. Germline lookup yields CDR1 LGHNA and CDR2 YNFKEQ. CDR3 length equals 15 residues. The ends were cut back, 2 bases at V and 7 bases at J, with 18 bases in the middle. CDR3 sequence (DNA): TGTGCCAGCAGCCAACCGAGAAATGCCTACAATGAGCAGTACTTC. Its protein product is CASSQPRNAYNEQYF.

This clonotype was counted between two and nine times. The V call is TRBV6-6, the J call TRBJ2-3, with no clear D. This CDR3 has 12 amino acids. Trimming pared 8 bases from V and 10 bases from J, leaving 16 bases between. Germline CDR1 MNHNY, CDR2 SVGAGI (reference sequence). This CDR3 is CASVALDSSQYF. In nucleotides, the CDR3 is TGTGCCAGCGTCGCCCTTGACTCGTCGCAGTATTTT.

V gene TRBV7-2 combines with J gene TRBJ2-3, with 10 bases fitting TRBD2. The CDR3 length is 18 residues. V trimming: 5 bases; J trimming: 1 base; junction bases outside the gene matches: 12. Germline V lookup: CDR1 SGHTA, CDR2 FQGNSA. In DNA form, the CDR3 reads TGTGCCAGCAGCCCGCAGCGGGGGGGCGGTTCAGGCACAGATACGCAGTATTTT. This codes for CASSPQRGGGSGTDTQYF.

CDR3 coding DNA: TGCAGTGCTAGAGGCGGACAGGGATCCTACGAGCAGTACTTC. Translation: CSARGGQGSYEQYF. This chain joins TRBV20-1 and TRBJ2-7, with 8 bases fitting TRBD1. The CDR3 extends over 14 amino acids. Germline V lookup: CDR1 DFQATT, CDR2 SNEGSKA (reference sequence). The junction had 3 bases not matched to a gene; V was cut back by 1 base and J by 1 base.

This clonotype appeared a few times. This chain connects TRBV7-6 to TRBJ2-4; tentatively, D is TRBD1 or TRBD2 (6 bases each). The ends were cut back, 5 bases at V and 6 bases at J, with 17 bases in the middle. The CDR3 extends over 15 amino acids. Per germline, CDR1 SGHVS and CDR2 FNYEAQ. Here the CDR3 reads CASSPDGGGRNIQYF. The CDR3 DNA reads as TGTGCCAGCAGCCCCGACGGAGGGGGGAGAAACATTCAGTACTTC.

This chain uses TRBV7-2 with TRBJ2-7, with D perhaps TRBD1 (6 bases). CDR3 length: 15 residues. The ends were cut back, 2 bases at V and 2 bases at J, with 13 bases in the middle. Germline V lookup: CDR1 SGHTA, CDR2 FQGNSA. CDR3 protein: CASSLSPDRAYEQYF. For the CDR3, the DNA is TGTGCCAGCAGCTTATCCCCGGACAGAGCCTACGAGCAGTACTTC.

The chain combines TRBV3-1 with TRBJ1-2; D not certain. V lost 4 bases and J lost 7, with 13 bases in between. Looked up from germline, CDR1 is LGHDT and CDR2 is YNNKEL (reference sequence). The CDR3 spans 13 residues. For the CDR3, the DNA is TGTGCCAGCAGCCTAGACAAGACCTTTGGCTACACCTTC. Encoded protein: CASSLDKTFGYTF.

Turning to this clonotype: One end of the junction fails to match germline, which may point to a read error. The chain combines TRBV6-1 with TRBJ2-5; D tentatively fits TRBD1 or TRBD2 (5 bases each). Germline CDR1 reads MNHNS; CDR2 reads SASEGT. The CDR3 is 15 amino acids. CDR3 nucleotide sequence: TGTGCCAGCAGACCCGAGGGGCTAACCCAAAAGACCCAGTACTTC. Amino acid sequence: CASRPEGLTQKTQYF.

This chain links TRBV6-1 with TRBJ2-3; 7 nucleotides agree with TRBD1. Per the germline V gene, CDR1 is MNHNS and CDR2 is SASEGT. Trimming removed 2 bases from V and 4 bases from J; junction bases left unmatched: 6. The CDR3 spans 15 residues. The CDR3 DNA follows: TGTGCCAGCAGTGAATCGACAGGGAGAGCAGATACGCAGTATTTT. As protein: CASSESTGRADTQYF.

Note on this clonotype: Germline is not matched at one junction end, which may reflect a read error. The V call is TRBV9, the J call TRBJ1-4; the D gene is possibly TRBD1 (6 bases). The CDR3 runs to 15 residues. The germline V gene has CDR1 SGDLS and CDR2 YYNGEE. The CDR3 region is CASSVDGGGNGKLFF. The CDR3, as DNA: TGTGCCAGCAGCGTAGACGGAGGGGGAAATGGAAAACTGTTTTTT.

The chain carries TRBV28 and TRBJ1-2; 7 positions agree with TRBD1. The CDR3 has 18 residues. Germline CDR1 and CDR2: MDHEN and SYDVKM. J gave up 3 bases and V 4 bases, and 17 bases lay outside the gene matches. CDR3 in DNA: TGTGCCAGCAGTTCGCCAGGGGACAGCTTCCGCATGGACTATGGCTACACCTTC. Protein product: CASSSPGDSFRMDYGYTF.

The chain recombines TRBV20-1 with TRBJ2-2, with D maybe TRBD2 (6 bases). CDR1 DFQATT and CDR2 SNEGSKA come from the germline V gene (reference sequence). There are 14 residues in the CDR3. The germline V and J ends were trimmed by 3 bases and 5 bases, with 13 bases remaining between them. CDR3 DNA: TGCAGTGCTAGTAACCTAGCGCCTACCGGGGAGCTGTTTTTT. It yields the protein CSASNLAPTGELFF.

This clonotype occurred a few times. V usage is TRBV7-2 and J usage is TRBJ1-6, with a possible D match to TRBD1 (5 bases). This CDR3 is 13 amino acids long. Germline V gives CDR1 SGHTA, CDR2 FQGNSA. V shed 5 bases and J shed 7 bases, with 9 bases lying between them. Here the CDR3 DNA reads TGTGCCAGCAGCCGGGACCAGAATTCACCCCTCCACTTT. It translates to CASSRDQNSPLHF.

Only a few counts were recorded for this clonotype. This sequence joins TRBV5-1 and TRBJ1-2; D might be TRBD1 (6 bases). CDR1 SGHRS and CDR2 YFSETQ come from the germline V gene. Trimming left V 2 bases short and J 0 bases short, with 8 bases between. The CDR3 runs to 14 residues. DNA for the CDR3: TGCGCCAGCAGCTTATGGACAGCTAACTATGGCTACACCTTC. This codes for CASSLWTANYGYTF.

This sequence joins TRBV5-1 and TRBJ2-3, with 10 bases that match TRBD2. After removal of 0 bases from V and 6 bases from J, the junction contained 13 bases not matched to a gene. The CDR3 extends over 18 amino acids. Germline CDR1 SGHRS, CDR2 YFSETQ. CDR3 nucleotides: TGCGCCAGCAGCTTGGGCCGTCTGAAAGCGGGGGGGCCGGATACGCAGTATTTT. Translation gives CASSLGRLKAGGPDTQYF.

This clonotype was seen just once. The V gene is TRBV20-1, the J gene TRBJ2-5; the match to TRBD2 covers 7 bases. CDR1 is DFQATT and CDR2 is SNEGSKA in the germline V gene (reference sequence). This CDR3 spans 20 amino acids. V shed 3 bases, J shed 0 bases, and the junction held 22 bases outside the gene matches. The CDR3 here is CSASITRLDLGGGNQETQYF. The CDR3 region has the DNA TGCAGTGCTAGTATCACCCGCTTGGACTTGGGGGGGGGAAACCAAGAGACCCAGTACTTC.

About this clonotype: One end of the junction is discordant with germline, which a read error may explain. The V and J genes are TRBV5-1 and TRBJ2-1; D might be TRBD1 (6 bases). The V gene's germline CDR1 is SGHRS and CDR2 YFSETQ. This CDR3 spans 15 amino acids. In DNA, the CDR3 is TGCGCCAGCAGCGTTCAGGGGCCCTCCAACAATGAGCAGTTCTTC. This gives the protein CASSVQGPSNNEQFF.

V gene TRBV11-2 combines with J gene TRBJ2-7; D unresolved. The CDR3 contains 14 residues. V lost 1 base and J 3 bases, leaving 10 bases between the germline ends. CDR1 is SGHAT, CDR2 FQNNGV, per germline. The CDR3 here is CASSLALNYYEQYF. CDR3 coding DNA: TGTGCCAGCAGCTTAGCCTTAAATTACTACGAGCAGTACTTC.

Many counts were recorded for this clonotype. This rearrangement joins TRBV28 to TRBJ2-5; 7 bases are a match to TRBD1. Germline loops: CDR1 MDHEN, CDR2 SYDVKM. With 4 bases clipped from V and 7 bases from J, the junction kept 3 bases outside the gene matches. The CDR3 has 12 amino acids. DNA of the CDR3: TGTGCCAGCAGTTACAGGGGCGGGACCCAGTACTTC. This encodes CASSYRGGTQYF.

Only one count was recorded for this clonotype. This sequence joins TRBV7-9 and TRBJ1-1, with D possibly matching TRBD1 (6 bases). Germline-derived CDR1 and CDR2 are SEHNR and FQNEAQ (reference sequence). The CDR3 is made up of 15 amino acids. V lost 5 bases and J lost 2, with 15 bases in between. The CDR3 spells CASSGRKTGNTEAFF. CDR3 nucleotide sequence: TGTGCCAGCAGCGGTAGAAAGACAGGAAACACTGAAGCTTTCTTT.

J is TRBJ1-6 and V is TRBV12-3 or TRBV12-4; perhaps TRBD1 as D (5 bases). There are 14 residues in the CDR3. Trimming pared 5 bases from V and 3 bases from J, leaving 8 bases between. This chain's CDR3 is CASSPQVYNSPLHF. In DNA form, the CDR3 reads TGTGCCAGCAGTCCACAGGTCTATAATTCACCCCTCCACTTT.

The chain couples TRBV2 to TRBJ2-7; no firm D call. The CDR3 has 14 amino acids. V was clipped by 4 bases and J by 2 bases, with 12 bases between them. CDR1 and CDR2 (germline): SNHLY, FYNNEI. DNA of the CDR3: TGTGCCAGCAGTGCCTCGAAGGCGCCCTACGAGCAGTACTTC. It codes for CASSASKAPYEQYF.

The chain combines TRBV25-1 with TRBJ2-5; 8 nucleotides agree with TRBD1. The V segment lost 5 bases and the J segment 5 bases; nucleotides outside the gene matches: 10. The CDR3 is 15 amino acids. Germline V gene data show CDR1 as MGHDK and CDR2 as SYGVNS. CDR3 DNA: TGTGCCAGCAGTCTCATGCAGGGGGCCAGCGAGACCCAGTACTTC. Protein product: CASSLMQGASETQYF.

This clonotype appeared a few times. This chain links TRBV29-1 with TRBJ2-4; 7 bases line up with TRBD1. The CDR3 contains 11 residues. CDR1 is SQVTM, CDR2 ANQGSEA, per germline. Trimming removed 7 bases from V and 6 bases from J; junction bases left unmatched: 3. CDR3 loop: CSAGDRNIQYF. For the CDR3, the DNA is TGCAGCGCCGGGGACAGAAACATTCAGTACTTC.